This TCR beta chain was captured by sequencing in a study of shared T cell receptors in the human thymus. With 5 bases removed from V and 7 bases from J, the gap between germline ends came to 14 bases. This CDR3 contains 13 residues. CDR1 is MGHDK and CDR2 is SYGVNS in the germline V gene. Sequencing was performed with immunoSEQ multiplex PCR; in TCRdb, only in-frame clones are kept and a portion is missing. This table holds about 610,000 clones, roughly 90% found once. These data also featured in a second study, about human thymus T cells. From that second work: Donor material was obtained from healthy Finnish infants undergoing corrective surgery for congenital heart defects. Resections obtained during corrective heart surgery supplied the thymus tissue. Thymic TCR repertoires of unrelated people reportedly overlapped highly.

This sequence was found in a boy younger than two with a congenital heart defect. This chain joins TRBV25-1 and TRBJ1-2; D remains ambiguous. Sequencing was carried out using thymocytes. Written as DNA, the CDR3 is TGTGCCAGCAGTCCTAGGTTCGACGCTGGCTACACCTTC. This encodes CASSPRFDAGYTF.